This TCR beta chain was documented in a study of cytomegalovirus exposure and HLA in healthy donors. Unrecorded immune exposures were likely, despite nominal health at sampling. General study points: Under in vitro conditions, a few CMV-associated chains were confirmed as specific for CMV antigens. Clonal expansion, a later analysis showed, was greater in HLA-associated TCR beta chains than in equally common others. Immune exposure information comprised only CMV serostatus.

Of note for this clone: Its antigen is not identified.

This CDR3 contains 13 residues. Trimming took 0 bases from V and 4 from J, leaving 6 bases between them. Germline V gene lookup returns CDR1 MNHNY and CDR2 SVGAGI (reference sequence). The PCR ran on 60 Vbeta and 13 Jbeta primers. The method was immunoSEQ multiplex PCR; TCRdb's version includes in-frame clones alone and lacks a portion of them. The data show 150,000 to 200,000 clones, about 70% seen once. This chain joins TRBV6-6 and TRBJ1-1; D gene ambiguous. Sequencing input: PBMCs. The clonotype originates from a woman aged 18-29 years in good health and CMV-seropositive. The CDR3 nucleotides read TGTGCCAGCAGTTACTCGTTCATCACTGAAGCTTTCTTT. Translating gives CASSYSFITEAFF.